These 20 T cell receptor beta chains were sequenced from one sample in a study of low-dose radiotherapy and immunotherapy resistance in tumors. TRAV- and TRBV-specific primers primed first-strand cDNA, covering alpha and beta chains. With a constant-region primer and a V-primer adapter, TCRs were subjected to approximately 21 PCR cycles of amplification. TCRdb re-called the reads through MiXCR, storing one row per CDR3 protein. This table holds more than 7,000 distinct CDR3 sequences, roughly 58% found once. The receptors here all came from a human donor with advanced metastatic prostate, ovarian, gallbladder or colorectal cancer (not recorded which). This table probably holds off-target reads from a library built for another chain.

The chain joins TRBV6-1 to TRBJ2-1, with TRBD2 identical over 8 bases. The junction had 9 bases not matched to a gene; V was cut back by 5 bases and J by 0 bases. This CDR3 is built from 17 residues. The germline CDR1 and CDR2 sequences are MNHNS and SASEGT. The CDR3: CASSFSPSGSSYNEQFF. The CDR3 region has the DNA TGTGCCAGCAGTTTTTCTCCAAGCGGGAGCTCCTACAATGAGCAGTTCTTC.

The CDR3 region is CASSKDRGPALGYTF. The CDR3 DNA reads TGTGCCAGCAGCAAGGACAGGGGGCCCGCGTTGGGCTACACCTTC. V gene TRBV7-9 combines with J gene TRBJ1-2, with TRBD1 identical over 11 bases. CDR3 size: 15 residues. Per the germline V gene, CDR1 is SEHNR and CDR2 is FQNEAQ (reference sequence). V lost 5 bases and J lost 8; bases outside the gene matches: 10.

This rearrangement joins TRBV12-5 to TRBJ1-3, with a weak D call TRBD1 (5 bases). Trimming cost V 1 base and J 1 base, with 5 bases left between them. Germline lookup yields CDR1 LGHNT and CDR2 FRNRAP. CDR3 length: 14 residues. The CDR3: CASGLGQSGNTIYF. DNA for the CDR3: TGTGCTAGTGGTTTGGGACAGTCTGGAAACACCATATATTTT.

The chain uses TRBV5-5 and TRBJ2-7; D possibly corresponds to TRBD2 (5 bases). The CDR3 extends over 14 amino acids. Per the germline V gene, CDR1 is SGHKS and CDR2 is YYEKEE (reference sequence). The V end lost 1 base, the J end lost 3 bases, and 11 bases lay between the germline ends. The CDR3 is CASSLIDGGYEQYF. CDR3 nucleotides: TGTGCCAGCAGCTTGATTGACGGAGGCTACGAGCAGTACTTC.

The sample holds a few counts of this clonotype. This chain uses TRBV5-4 with TRBJ1-3; 7 bases line up with TRBD1. Unmatched junction bases numbered 5, after V lost 5 bases and J lost 0 bases. The germline V gene has CDR1 SGHNT and CDR2 YYREEE (reference sequence). This CDR3 comprises 15 residues. CDR3 nucleotides: TGTGCCAGCAGGTCCGGGACAGACTCTGGAAACACCATATATTTT. Encoded protein: CASRSGTDSGNTIYF.

This chain links TRBV7-2 with TRBJ2-2, with D maybe TRBD1 (6 bases). Germline V gives CDR1 SGHTA, CDR2 FQGNSA. This CDR3 region has 15 residues. V was trimmed by 4 bases and J by 0 bases, leaving 9 bases between them. CDR3 bases: TGTGCCAGCAGCTCTGGACAGACGAACACCGGGGAGCTGTTTTTT. The encoded protein is CASSSGQTNTGELFF.

The rearrangement joins TRBV9 to TRBJ2-7; D unresolved. In germline, CDR1 is SGDLS, CDR2 YYNGEE. This CDR3 comprises 13 residues. The germline V and J ends were trimmed by 0 bases and 3 bases, with 7 bases remaining between them. The CDR3 reads CASSVATNYEQYF. Here the CDR3 DNA reads TGTGCCAGCAGCGTAGCCACCAACTACGAGCAGTACTTC.

The table lists this clonotype with a few counts. The V gene is TRBV14, the J gene TRBJ2-1, with a weak D call TRBD2 (6 bases). Germline assignment: CDR1 SGHDN and CDR2 FVKESK. The CDR3 covers 11 residues. V was pared by 7 bases and J by 6 bases, with 7 bases between. The CDR3 region is CASMGGNEQFF. In nucleotides, the CDR3 is TGTGCCAGCATGGGGGGCAATGAGCAGTTCTTC.

This clonotype appeared once. Here the CDR3 reads CSVNRWNTEAFF. CDR3 sequence (DNA): TGCAGCGTTAACAGGTGGAACACTGAAGCTTTCTTT. This chain uses TRBV29-1 with TRBJ1-1; possible D gene TRBD1, 5 bases. The CDR3 covers 12 residues. The germline CDR1 and CDR2 sequences are SQVTM and ANQGSEA. The germline V and J ends were trimmed by 5 bases and 1 base, with 8 bases remaining between them.

For the CDR3, the DNA is TGTGCCAGCAGGCCGGGACAAAGCCCAGATACGCAGTATTTT. It translates to CASRPGQSPDTQYF. The V gene is TRBV12-3 or TRBV12-4, the J gene TRBJ2-3; D is possibly TRBD1 (6 bases). Trimming removed 6 bases at V and 4 bases at J, with 14 bases between. The CDR3 spans 14 residues.

The chain employs TRBV6-5 and TRBJ1-2; 8 bases are a match to TRBD1. V lost 0 bases, J lost 2 bases, and 5 bases stayed unmatched. This CDR3 spans 16 amino acids. Germline V lookup: CDR1 MNHEY, CDR2 SVGAGI. For the CDR3, the DNA is TGTGCCAGCAGTTACTCGACAGGGGATATAAACTATGGCTACACCTTC. This translates into CASSYSTGDINYGYTF.

The V gene is TRBV29-1, the J gene TRBJ1-1, with D tentatively TRBD1 (6 bases). V lost 7 bases and J 11 bases, leaving 23 bases between the germline ends. The CDR3 contains 13 residues. The germline CDR1 and CDR2 sequences are SQVTM and ANQGSEA. The CDR3, as DNA: TGCAGCGGAACTGGTCTCGGACAGAGAACGGCTTTCTTT. The encoded protein is CSGTGLGQRTAFF.

This clonotype was found a few times. The chain has TRBV28 and TRBJ2-4, with TRBD1 as a possible D gene (5 bases). The germline gives CDR1 MDHEN, CDR2 SYDVKM. The V and J ends lost 3 bases and 5 bases respectively, with 8 bases between them. The CDR3 consists of 13 residues. This CDR3 is CASSLQGENIQYF. CDR3 DNA sequence: TGTGCCAGCAGTTTGCAGGGCGAAAACATTCAGTACTTC.

J is TRBJ2-1 and V is TRBV29-1; the match to TRBD2 covers 9 bases. The germline V gene has CDR1 SQVTM and CDR2 ANQGSEA. Trimming at V came to 2 bases and at J to 6 bases, leaving 11 bases not matched to a gene. This CDR3 comprises 16 residues. CDR3: CSVEIFSREGRNEQFF. The CDR3 nucleotides read TGCAGCGTTGAAATTTTCTCGCGGGAGGGCCGCAATGAGCAGTTCTTC.

This chain connects TRBV2 to TRBJ2-4, with D unclear. V dropped 1 base and J dropped 3 bases, with 13 bases sitting between them. CDR3 length: 16 amino acids. Germline CDR1 reads SNHLY; CDR2 reads FYNNEI. The CDR3 DNA sequence: TGTGCCAGCAGTGAAGGTCAGGAAGGTGTCAAAAACATTCAGTACTTC. Its translation is CASSEGQEGVKNIQYF.

The chain has TRBV5-1 and TRBJ1-3; D is uncertain. From germline, CDR1 is SGHRS and CDR2 YFSETQ. The V end was cut by 0 bases, the J end by 0 bases, with 4 bases between. The CDR3 extends over 14 amino acids. CDR3 in DNA: TGCGCCAGCAGCTTGGGGGACTCTGGAAACACCATATATTTT. Translated: CASSLGDSGNTIYF.

This clonotype was seen a few times. The chain recombines TRBV9 with TRBJ2-3; D gene uncertain. The CDR3 has 14 amino acids. V was shortened by 4 bases and J by 0 bases, with 9 bases between the two germline ends. From germline, CDR1 is SGDLS and CDR2 YYNGEE. The CDR3: CASSPWGSTDTQYF. As DNA, the CDR3 is TGTGCCAGCAGCCCCTGGGGAAGCACAGATACGCAGTATTTT.

The chain links TRBV14 to TRBJ1-1; 10 nucleotides match TRBD1. The CDR3 runs to 17 residues. Losses at the gene ends were 3 bases for V and 1 base for J; bases not matched to a gene: 8. Germline CDR1 reads SGHDN; CDR2 reads FVKESK. The CDR3 loop is CASSHLTGGGRNTEAFF. The CDR3, as DNA: TGTGCCAGCAGCCATTTGACAGGGGGCGGTAGGAACACTGAAGCTTTCTTT. Supplemented by reference TRBV14 and TRBJ1-1, the full variable domain reads EAGVTQFPSHSVIEKGQTVTLRCDPISGHDNLYWYRRVMGKEIKFLLHFVKESKQDESGMPNNRFLAERTGGTYSTLKVQPAELEDSGVYFCASSHLTGGGRNTEAFFGQGTRLTVV.

This clonotype was recorded a few times. The V gene is TRBV6-8, the J gene TRBJ2-5, with 7 bases fitting TRBD2. This CDR3 comprises 14 residues. After removal of 5 bases from V and 4 bases from J, the junction contained 7 bases not matched to a gene. Germline assignment: CDR1 MNHGY and CDR2 SAAAGT. CDR3 sequence: CASSRTSQGETQYF. For the CDR3, the DNA is TGTGCCAGCAGTCGGACTAGTCAGGGAGAGACCCAGTACTTC.

The rearrangement uses TRBV11-1 and TRBJ2-5; TRBD1 is a possible D gene (5 bases). Trimming took off 2 bases at V and 3 bases at J, with 10 bases between the two ends. The CDR3 length is 14 residues. Germline V gives CDR1 SGHAT, CDR2 FQDESV (reference sequence). CDR3 sequence: CASSLRFREETQYF. The CDR3 DNA sequence: TGTGCCAGCAGCTTACGGTTCAGGGAAGAGACCCAGTACTTC.